The source of this T cell receptor (beta chain) is a study of T cells in tumors after PD-1 blockade. Whole-study context: Patients had no prior checkpoint blockade, systemic immunosuppressants, or anti-cancer therapy within 4 weeks. Some patients also took daily vismodegib 150 mg during anti-PD-1 treatment.

The assay was immunoSEQ multiplex PCR, and TCRdb's table has in-frame clones only and misses some. The sample holds around 4,800 clones, about two thirds seen once. General study findings and limits: After therapy, most expanded exhausted CD8+ clones were absent pre-treatment, suggesting clonal replacement.

Concerning this clone itself: Its antigen is not known.

Tumor biopsies came from the same primary tumor site before and after PD-1 blockade. CDR3 size: 13 residues. The V gene lost 6 bases and the J gene lost 4 bases, with 12 bases spanning the gap. Germline V gives CDR1 MDHEN, CDR2 SYDVKM. The genes are TRBV28 and TRBJ1-1; D not certain. Sequenced here: tumor tissue, sampled before anti-PD-1 treatment. The clonotype comes from a human donor with basal cell carcinoma. CDR3 sequence reads: CASRVRKLTEAFF. CDR3 nucleotides: TGTGCCAGCAGGGTCCGGAAACTCACTGAAGCTTTCTTT. Variable domain in full (rest from reference TRBV28 and TRBJ1-1): DVKVTQSSRYLVKRTGEKVFLECVQDMDHENMFWYRQDPGLGLRLIYFSYDVKMKEKGDIPEGYSVSREKKERFSLILESASTNQTSMYLCASRVRKLTEAFFGQGTRLTVV.